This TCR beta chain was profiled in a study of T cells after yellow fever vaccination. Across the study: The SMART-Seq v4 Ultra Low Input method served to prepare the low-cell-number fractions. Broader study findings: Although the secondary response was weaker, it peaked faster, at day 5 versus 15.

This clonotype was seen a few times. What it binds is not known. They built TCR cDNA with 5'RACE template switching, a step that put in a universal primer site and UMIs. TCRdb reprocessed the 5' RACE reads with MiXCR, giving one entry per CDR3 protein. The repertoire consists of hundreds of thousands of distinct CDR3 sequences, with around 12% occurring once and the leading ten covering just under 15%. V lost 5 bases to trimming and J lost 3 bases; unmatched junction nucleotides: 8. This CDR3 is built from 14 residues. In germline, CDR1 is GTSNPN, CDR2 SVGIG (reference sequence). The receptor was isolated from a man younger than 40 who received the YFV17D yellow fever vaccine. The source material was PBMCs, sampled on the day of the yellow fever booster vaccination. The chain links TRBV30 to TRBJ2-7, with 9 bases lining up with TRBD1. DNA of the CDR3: TGTGCCTGGGCCCTCGGGACAGGGAACTACGAGCAGTACTTC. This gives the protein CAWALGTGNYEQYF.